This T cell receptor (beta chain) was sequenced for a study of T cells in Graves' hyperthyroidism and ophthalmopathy. V shed 5 bases, J shed 5 bases, and the junction held 15 bases outside the gene matches. This CDR3 is 16 amino acids long. Per germline, CDR1 SGHRS and CDR2 YFSETQ. This clonotype was seen many times. The antigen is undetermined. Findings and limits, study-wide: Model predictions of ophthalmopathy came a median 6.5 months before onset.

The blood sample predates any ophthalmopathy symptoms, coming from first hyperthyroidism diagnosis. Researchers took RNA transcripts and amplified the TCR beta CDR3 regions from them. In the first-round RT-PCR of the TCR CDR3, the HTBI primer set was used. MiXCR, applied by TCRdb to the multiplex PCR reads, yields one record per CDR3 protein. Altogether over 700,000 distinct CDR3 sequences are present, approximately 18% being singletons, with the ten largest covering 15% to 20%. This clonotype originated in a woman aged 45-65 years with Graves' hyperthyroidism that later progressed to Graves' ophthalmopathy. The chain couples TRBV5-1 to TRBJ1-1; 7 nucleotides agree with TRBD1. Sequenced material: blood. In nucleotides, the CDR3 is TGCGCCAGCAGTTTAAACCCCTCGACAGGGCGGACTGAAGCTTTCTTT. It yields the protein CASSLNPSTGRTEAFF.